Below, 2 T cell receptor beta chains from the same sample are listed, as sequenced in a study of T cells in Graves' hyperthyroidism and ophthalmopathy. Researchers amplified the TCR beta CDR3 regions from RNA transcripts. The HTBI primer set was used in a first-round RT-PCR of the TCR CDR3. TCRdb re-analysed the multiplex PCR reads in MiXCR, keeping a single row per CDR3 protein. This sample has about 400,000 distinct CDR3 sequences, with over 12% found just once. The sequencing input was blood. These receptors all stem from a man aged 45 to 65 with Graves' ophthalmopathy.

This clonotype has at least ten counts. The chain is built from TRBV20-1 and TRBJ1-4, with TRBD1 identical over 7 bases. Losses at the gene ends were 6 bases for V and 6 bases for J; bases not matched to a gene: 10. Germline CDR1 is DFQATT and CDR2 is SNEGSKA (reference sequence). CDR3 size: 14 residues. The CDR3 DNA follows: TGCAGTGCAACCGGGACAGTTGAGGATGAAAAACTGTTTTTT. Translated: CSATGTVEDEKLFF.

This clonotype was seen many times. The gene calls are TRBV28 and TRBJ2-7, with TRBD1 identical over 10 bases. J lost 6 bases, V lost 6 bases, and 5 bases had no gene match. From germline, CDR1 is MDHEN and CDR2 SYDVKM. The CDR3 is made up of 13 amino acids. In DNA form, the CDR3 reads TGTGCCAGCAGCCGTGGACAGGGGGGCGAGCAGTACTTC. Amino acids: CASSRGQGGEQYF. The variable domain in full, with the rest retrieved from reference TRBV28 and TRBJ2-7, is DVKVTQSSRYLVKRTGEKVFLECVQDMDHENMFWYRQDPGLGLRLIYFSYDVKMKEKGDIPEGYSVSREKKERFSLILESASTNQTSMYLCASSRGQGGEQYFGPGTRLTVT.